This T cell receptor beta chain was observed in a study of T-cell memory formation after mild COVID-19. The authors produced TCR alpha and TCR beta cDNA libraries with sample barcodes and UMIs by 5'RACE using constant-segment primers. MiXCR, applied by TCRdb to the 5' RACE reads, yields one record per CDR3 protein. The sample includes 250,000 to 350,000 distinct CDR3 sequences, around 15% of them seen just once. This CDR3 comprises 13 residues. Germline CDR1 and CDR2: SGHTA and FQGNSA. V was pared by 3 bases and J by 6 bases, with 11 bases between. The specimen was PBMCs or a T cell subset sorted from them (not recorded which). The origin of this receptor is a man aged 18-30 years who had mild COVID-19 (a few samples of this study predate the infection). Cell type and time point are not known. V usage is TRBV7-2 and J usage is TRBJ2-5; D gene ambiguous. The CDR3 loop reads CASSFSSTKTQYF. CDR3 nucleotides: TGTGCCAGCAGCTTCAGTAGCACGAAGACCCAGTACTTC.